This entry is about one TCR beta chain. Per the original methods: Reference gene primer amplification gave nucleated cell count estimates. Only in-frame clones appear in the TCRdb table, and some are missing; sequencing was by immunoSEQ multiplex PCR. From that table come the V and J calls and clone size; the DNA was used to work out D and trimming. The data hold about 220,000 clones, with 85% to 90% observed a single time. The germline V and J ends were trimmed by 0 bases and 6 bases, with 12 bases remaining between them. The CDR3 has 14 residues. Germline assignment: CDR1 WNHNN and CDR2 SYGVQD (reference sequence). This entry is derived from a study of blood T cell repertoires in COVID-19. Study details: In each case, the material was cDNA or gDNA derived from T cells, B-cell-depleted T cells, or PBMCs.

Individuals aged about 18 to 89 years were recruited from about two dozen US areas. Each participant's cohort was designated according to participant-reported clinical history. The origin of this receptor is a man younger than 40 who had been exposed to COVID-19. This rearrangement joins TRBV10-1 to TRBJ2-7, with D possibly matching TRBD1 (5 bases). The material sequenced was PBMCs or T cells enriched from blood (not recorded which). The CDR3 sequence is CASSESLGLAEQYF. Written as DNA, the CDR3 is TGCGCCAGCAGTGAGTCGCTGGGGCTCGCCGAGCAGTACTTC.